Below are 5 T cell receptor beta chains sequenced from a single sample in a study of PD-1 blockade in mismatch repair-deficient tumors. Sequencing was performed with immunoSEQ multiplex PCR; in TCRdb, only in-frame clones are kept and a portion is missing. The sample yields 60,000 to 65,000 clones, approximately 88% seen once. This specimen was peripheral blood, taken 52 weeks after starting pembrolizumab. These receptors all come from an adult with mismatch repair-deficient cancer.

The chain joins TRBV5-4 to TRBJ2-7, with D perhaps TRBD2 (6 bases). V was shortened by 3 bases and J by 1 base, with 8 bases between the two germline ends. In germline, CDR1 is SGHNT, CDR2 YYREEE (reference sequence). CDR3 length: 13 residues. This CDR3 is CASSWGVSYEQYF. CDR3 DNA sequence: TGTGCCAGCAGCTGGGGGGTTTCCTACGAGCAGTACTTC.

V usage is TRBV28 and J usage is TRBJ2-1; 9 nucleotides match TRBD2. The CDR3 contains 15 residues. V trimming: 10 bases; J trimming: 7 bases; junction bases outside the gene matches: 14. Germline-derived CDR1 and CDR2 are MDHEN and SYDVKM. For the CDR3, the DNA is TGTGCCACAACGAGCATAGCGGGAGCTTTTAATGAGCAGTTCTTC. Translated: CATTSIAGAFNEQFF.

V usage is TRBV9 and J usage is TRBJ1-3; no firm D call. Per germline, CDR1 SGDLS and CDR2 YYNGEE. Deletions cut 0 bases from V and 0 bases from J, with 7 bases between. This CDR3 is 15 amino acids long. CDR3 bases: TGTGCCAGCAGCGTAGGAGGCAACTCTGGAAACACCATATATTTT. Its protein is CASSVGGNSGNTIYF.

The chain combines TRBV30 with TRBJ1-3; D is unclear. V lost 2 bases, J lost 3 bases, and 11 bases lay in between. The CDR3 is 14 amino acids. Germline V gene sequence: CDR1 GTSNPN, CDR2 SVGIG (reference sequence). The CDR3 region is CAWSSRRYGNTIYF. CDR3 bases: TGTGCCTGGAGTTCTCGGCGTTATGGAAACACCATATATTTT.

The chain has TRBV4-3 and TRBJ2-1; TRBD2 aligns across 9 bases. Per the germline V gene, CDR1 is LGHNA and CDR2 is YSLEER. V was clipped by 0 bases and J by 1 base; unmatched bases: 7. CDR3 size: 18 residues. CDR3: CASSQDPSTSGSYNEQFF. The CDR3 nucleotides read TGCGCCAGCAGCCAAGATCCTTCGACTAGCGGTTCCTACAATGAGCAGTTCTTC.